The following is a T cell receptor beta chain sequence with its context. CDR3 length: 15 residues. The V gene end was trimmed by 0 bases and the J gene end by 5 bases; junction bases not matched to a gene: 4. In germline, CDR1 is LGHNA, CDR2 YNFKEQ. TCRdb analysed the 5' RACE reads with MiXCR anew, one entry per CDR3 protein. The data hold roughly 400,000 distinct CDR3 sequences, with roughly a sixth observed a single time. The sample is drawn from a study of T cells after yellow fever vaccination. This rearrangement joins TRBV4-2 to TRBJ2-4; 7 bases are a match to TRBD2. The clonotype was recovered from a man in his late teens or twenties who received the YFV17D yellow fever vaccine. Sequencing used PBMCs, obtained before the yellow fever booster vaccination. The CDR3 nucleotides read TGTGCCAGCAGCCAAGAGGGAGGGTTCCAAAACATTCAGTACTTC. Residues: CASSQEGGFQNIQYF.